This T cell receptor (beta chain) was found in a study of CD8+CD57+ T cells in acquired aplastic anemia. Study background: Quantities of DNA derived from sorted CD4+ and CD8+ cells averaged roughly 3 ug. Study conclusions and caveats: Statistical testing detected no significant gap in CD8+ Simpson's diversity between patients and controls. Researchers report that twenty-nine CD8+ CDR3 sequences appeared in both patients and controls.

Genomic DNA acted as the template from which TCR beta VDJ combination and CDR3 sequence profiling were carried out. TCRdb itself ran the reads through MiXCR, one entry per CDR3 protein. The sample has around 150,000 distinct CDR3 sequences, about 50% seen once; the top ten hold roughly 29%. Patients picked for sequencing had shown CD8+CD57+ cell expansion detected by flow cytometry. At the time of blood sampling, patients had not yet received any therapy. The CDR3 loop spans 14 amino acids. Germline CDR1 is MNHEY and CDR2 is SVGAGI. Trimming stripped 4 bases from V and 1 base from J, with 10 bases between. Comment on this clonotype: What it binds is not known.

The sample was sorted CD4+, CD8+, or CD8+CD57+ T cells (not recorded which) from PBMCs. The receptor was isolated from a human donor with aplastic anemia. The chain is built from TRBV6-5 and TRBJ1-1, with no clear D. The CDR3 region has the DNA TGTGCCAGCAGTTCCCCCCGGCAGAACACTGAAGCTTTCTTT. Its translation: CASSSPRQNTEAFF.